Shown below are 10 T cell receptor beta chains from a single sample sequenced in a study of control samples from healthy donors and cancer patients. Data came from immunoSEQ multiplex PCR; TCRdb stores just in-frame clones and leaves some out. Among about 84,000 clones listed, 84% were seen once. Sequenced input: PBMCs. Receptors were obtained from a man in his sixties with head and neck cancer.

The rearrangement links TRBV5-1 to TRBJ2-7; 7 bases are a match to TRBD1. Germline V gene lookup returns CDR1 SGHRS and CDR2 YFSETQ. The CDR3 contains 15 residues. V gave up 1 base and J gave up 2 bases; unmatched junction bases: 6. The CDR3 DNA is TGCGCCAGCAGCTTGCTGCAGGGGGTTGCCTACGAGCAGTACTTC. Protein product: CASSLLQGVAYEQYF. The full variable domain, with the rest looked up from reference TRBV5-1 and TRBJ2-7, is KAGVTQTPRYLIKTRGQQVTLSCSPISGHRSVSWYQQTPGQGLQFLFEYFSETQRNKGNFPGRFSGRQFSNSRSEMNVSTLELGDSALYLCASSLLQGVAYEQYFGPGTRLTVT.

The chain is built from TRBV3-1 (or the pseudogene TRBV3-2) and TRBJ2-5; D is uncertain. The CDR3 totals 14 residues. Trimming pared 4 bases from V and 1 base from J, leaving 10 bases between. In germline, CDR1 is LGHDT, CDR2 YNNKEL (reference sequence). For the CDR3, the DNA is TGTGCCAGCAGCCCGAGACGGTCCCAAGAGACCCAGTACTTC. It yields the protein CASSPRRSQETQYF.

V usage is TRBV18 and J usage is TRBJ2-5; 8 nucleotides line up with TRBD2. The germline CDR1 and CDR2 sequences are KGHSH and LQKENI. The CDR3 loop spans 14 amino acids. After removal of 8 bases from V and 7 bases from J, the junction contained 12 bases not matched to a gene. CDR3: CASKAGTREGTQYF. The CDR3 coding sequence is TGTGCCAGCAAGGCCGGGACTAGAGAGGGGACCCAGTACTTC.

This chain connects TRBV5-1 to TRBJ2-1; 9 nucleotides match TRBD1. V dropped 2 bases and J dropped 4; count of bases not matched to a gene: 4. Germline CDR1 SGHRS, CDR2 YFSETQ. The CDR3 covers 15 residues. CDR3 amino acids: CASSLGTGTYNEQFF. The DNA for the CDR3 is TGCGCCAGCAGCTTAGGGACAGGGACTTACAATGAGCAGTTCTTC.

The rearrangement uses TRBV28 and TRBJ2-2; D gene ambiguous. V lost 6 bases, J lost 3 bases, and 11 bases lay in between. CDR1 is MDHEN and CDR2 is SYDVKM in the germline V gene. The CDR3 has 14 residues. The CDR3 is CASSSGSYTGELFF. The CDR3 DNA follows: TGTGCCAGCAGCTCCGGGTCATACACCGGGGAGCTGTTTTTT. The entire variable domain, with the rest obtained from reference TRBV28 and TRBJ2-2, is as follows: DVKVTQSSRYLVKRTGEKVFLECVQDMDHENMFWYRQDPGLGLRLIYFSYDVKMKEKGDIPEGYSVSREKKERFSLILESASTNQTSMYLCASSSGSYTGELFFGEGSRLTVL.

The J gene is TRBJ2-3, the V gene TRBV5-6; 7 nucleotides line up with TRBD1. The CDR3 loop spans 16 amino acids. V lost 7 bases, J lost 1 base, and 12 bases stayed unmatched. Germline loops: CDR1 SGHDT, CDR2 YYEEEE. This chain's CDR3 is CASGYETGIGTDTQYF. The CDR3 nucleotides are TGTGCCAGCGGATACGAGACAGGGATCGGCACAGATACGCAGTATTTT. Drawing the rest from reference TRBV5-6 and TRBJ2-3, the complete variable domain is DAGVTQSPTHLIKTRGQQVTLRCSPKSGHDTVSWYQQALGQGPQFIFQYYEEEERQRGNFPDRFSGHQFPNYSSELNVNALLLGDSALYLCASGYETGIGTDTQYFGPGTRLTVL.

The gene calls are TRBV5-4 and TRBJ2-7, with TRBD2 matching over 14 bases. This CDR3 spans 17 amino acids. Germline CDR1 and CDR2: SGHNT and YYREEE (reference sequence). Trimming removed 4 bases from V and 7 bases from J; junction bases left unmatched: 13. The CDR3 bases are TGTGCCAGCAGCCCTCGACTAGCGGGAGGGCAAGGACGAGAGCAGTACTTC. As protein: CASSPRLAGGQGREQYF.

The CDR3: CASSPQSIGELFF. The CDR3 bases are TGCGCCAGCAGCCCCCAGTCGATCGGGGAGCTGTTTTTT. V usage is TRBV5-1 and J usage is TRBJ2-2; D ambiguous. Trimming took 4 bases from V and 7 from J, leaving 11 bases between them. The CDR3 covers 13 residues. Germline V gene data show CDR1 as SGHRS and CDR2 as YFSETQ.

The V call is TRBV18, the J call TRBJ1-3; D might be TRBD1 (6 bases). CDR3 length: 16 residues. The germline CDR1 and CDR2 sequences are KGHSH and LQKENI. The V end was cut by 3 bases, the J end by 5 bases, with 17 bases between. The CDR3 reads CASSPIDSTGRNTIYF. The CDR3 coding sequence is TGTGCCAGCTCACCGATTGACTCAACAGGGAGAAACACCATATATTTT.

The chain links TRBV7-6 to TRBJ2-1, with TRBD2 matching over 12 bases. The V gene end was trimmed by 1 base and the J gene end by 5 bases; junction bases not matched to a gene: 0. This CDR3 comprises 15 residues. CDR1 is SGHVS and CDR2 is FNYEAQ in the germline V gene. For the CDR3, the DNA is TGTGCCAGCAGCTTAGGGACTAGCGGGGACAATGAGCAGTTCTTC. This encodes CASSLGTSGDNEQFF.